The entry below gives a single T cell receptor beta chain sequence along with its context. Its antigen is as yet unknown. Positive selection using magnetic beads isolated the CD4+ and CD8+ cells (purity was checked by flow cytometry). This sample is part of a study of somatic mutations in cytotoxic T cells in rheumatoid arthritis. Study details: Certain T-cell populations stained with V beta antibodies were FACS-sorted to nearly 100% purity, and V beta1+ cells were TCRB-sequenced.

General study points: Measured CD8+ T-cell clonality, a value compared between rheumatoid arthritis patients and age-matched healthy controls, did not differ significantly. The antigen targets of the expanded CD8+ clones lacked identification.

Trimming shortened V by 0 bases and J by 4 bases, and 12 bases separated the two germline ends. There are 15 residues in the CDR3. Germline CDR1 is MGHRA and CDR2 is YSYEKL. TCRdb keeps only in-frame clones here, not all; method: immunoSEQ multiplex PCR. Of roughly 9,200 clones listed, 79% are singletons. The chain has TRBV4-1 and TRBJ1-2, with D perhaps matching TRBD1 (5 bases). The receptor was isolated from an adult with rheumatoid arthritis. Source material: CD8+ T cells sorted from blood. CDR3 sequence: CASSQDLGTLYGYTF. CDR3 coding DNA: TGCGCCAGCAGCCAAGATCTTGGGACTCTCTATGGCTACACCTTC.